One and the same sample provided the 20 T cell receptor beta chains below, sequenced in a study of blood T cells in healthy people across ages. A J-beta primer mix and a sample-barcoded 5' primer were used in a second PCR of roughly 6 to 11 cycles. Each CDR3 protein gets one entry after TCRdb re-called the 5' RACE reads with MiXCR. The sample lists some 900,000 distinct CDR3 sequences, roughly 48% occurring once. Source material: blood. Receptor source: a man aged 25-40 years in good health.

The rearrangement links TRBV9 to TRBJ2-3, with 13 bases aligning to TRBD2. The germline gives CDR1 SGDLS, CDR2 YYNGEE. This CDR3 is 16 amino acids long. J lost 4 bases, V lost 3 bases, and 5 bases had no gene match. CDR3 bases: TGTGCCAGCAGCGCACGACTAGCGGGGGGTGCAGATACGCAGTATTTT. Translated: CASSARLAGGADTQYF.

V usage is TRBV27 and J usage is TRBJ1-6; 11 bases match TRBD1. J lost 9 bases, V lost 10 bases, and 14 bases had no gene match. The CDR3 is made up of 16 amino acids. Germline CDR1 and CDR2: MNHEY and SMNVEV (reference sequence). Here the CDR3 reads CATWAPDRGLASPLHF. The CDR3 DNA is TGTGCCACCTGGGCCCCGGACAGGGGGCTTGCTTCACCCCTCCACTTT.

This chain uses TRBV5-4 with TRBJ1-6; 7 bases align to TRBD1. This CDR3 is built from 18 residues. Losses at the gene ends were 4 bases for V and 0 bases for J; bases not matched to a gene: 10. CDR1 is SGHNT and CDR2 is YYREEE in the germline V gene (reference sequence). The CDR3 is CASSRRDSPASYNSPLHF. The CDR3 DNA reads TGTGCCAGCAGCCGCAGGGACAGCCCTGCCTCCTATAATTCACCCCTCCACTTT. Supplemented by reference TRBV5-4 and TRBJ1-6, the full variable domain reads ETGVTQSPTHLIKTRGQQVTLRCSSQSGHNTVSWYQQALGQGPQFIFQYYREEENGRGNFPPRFSGLQFPNYSSELNVNALELDDSALYLCASSRRDSPASYNSPLHFGNGTRLTVT.

V and J are TRBV2 and TRBJ2-5; 11 bases agree with TRBD2. The CDR3 runs 15 residues. The germline gives CDR1 SNHLY, CDR2 FYNNEI. J lost 1 base, V lost 3 bases, and 1 base had no gene match. The DNA of the CDR3 is TGTGCCAGCAGTGAGGGGACTAGCGGCCAAGAGACCCAGTACTTC. The encoded protein is CASSEGTSGQETQYF.

CDR3 DNA: TGTGCCAGCAGCCCCGGGAAGTACAATGAGCAGTTCTTC. It codes for CASSPGKYNEQFF. The gene calls are TRBV7-3 and TRBJ2-1, with D maybe TRBD2 (5 bases). The V end was cut by 5 bases, the J end by 4 bases, with 9 bases between. The CDR3 totals 13 residues. Germline loops: CDR1 SGHTA, CDR2 FQGTGA.

The CDR3 protein is CASSATGTTWGYTF. In DNA form, the CDR3 reads TGTGCCAGCAGTGCTACAGGGACTACGTGGGGCTACACCTTC. The V and J genes are TRBV6-4 and TRBJ1-2, with D perhaps matching TRBD1 (6 bases). The CDR3 extends over 14 amino acids. V was pared by 4 bases and J by 8 bases, with 17 bases between. Germline values: CDR1 MRHNA, CDR2 SNTAGT.

V usage is TRBV3-1 and J usage is TRBJ2-1; 10 bases line up with TRBD2. The CDR3 consists of 15 residues. Trimming removed 2 bases from V and 9 bases from J; junction bases left unmatched: 7. Germline CDR1 LGHDT, CDR2 YNNKEL (reference sequence). The CDR3 protein is CASSQPQRGGSEQFF. DNA of the CDR3: TGTGCCAGCAGCCAACCCCAGCGGGGGGGCAGTGAGCAGTTCTTC.

A few counts support this clonotype. The V gene is TRBV5-5, the J gene TRBJ2-1; 9 nucleotides match TRBD2. V gave up 4 bases and J gave up 8 bases; unmatched junction bases: 13. Per the germline V gene, CDR1 is SGHKS and CDR2 is YYEKEE (reference sequence). The CDR3 totals 16 residues. The CDR3, as DNA: TGTGCCAGCAGCCTTCTGATCAAGCGGGGGGCGGATGAGCAGTTCTTC. Its translation: CASSLLIKRGADEQFF.

The genes are TRBV7-9 and TRBJ1-2; D gene unclear. CDR1 and CDR2 (germline): SEHNR, FQNEAQ (reference sequence). V was cut by 1 base and J by 8 bases, with 11 bases left in between. This CDR3 spans 13 amino acids. CDR3 sequence reads: CASSLDKSEGYTF. DNA for the CDR3: TGTGCCAGCAGCTTAGATAAGTCGGAAGGCTACACCTTC.

The chain links TRBV10-3 to TRBJ1-5, with D possibly matching TRBD1 (5 bases). V lost 3 bases and J lost 0, with 9 bases in between. The CDR3 sequence is 15 residues long. From germline, CDR1 is ENHRY and CDR2 SYGVKD. The CDR3 is CAISDQTDSNQPQHF. In DNA, the CDR3 is TGTGCCATCAGTGATCAGACAGATAGCAATCAGCCCCAGCATTTT.

The rearrangement links TRBV9 to TRBJ2-5, with 9 bases that match TRBD2. Per the germline V gene, CDR1 is SGDLS and CDR2 is YYNGEE. CDR3 length: 15 residues. J was trimmed by 5 bases and V by 0 bases; bases with no gene match: 5. The CDR3 protein is CASSVGASGVETQYF. The DNA for the CDR3 is TGTGCCAGCAGCGTAGGGGCTAGCGGGGTGGAGACCCAGTACTTC.

V and J are TRBV30 and TRBJ1-4; D is undetermined. The CDR3 sequence is 12 residues long. Germline lookup yields CDR1 GTSNPN and CDR2 SVGIG (reference sequence). V lost 2 bases and J 6 bases, leaving 7 bases between the germline ends. The CDR3 sequence: CAWSYTDEKLFF. Written as DNA, the CDR3 is TGTGCCTGGAGTTATACGGATGAAAAACTGTTTTTT.

The chain uses TRBV3-1 and TRBJ2-4; TRBD1 matches at 8 bases. The DNA end is more similar to TRBJ2-7, so the J call may be wrong. There are 14 residues in the CDR3. The germline V gene has CDR1 LGHDT and CDR2 YNNKEL (reference sequence). The DNA of the CDR3 is TGTGCCAGCAGCCGCCCGGACAGGGCTTCCGAGCAGTACTTC. Its translation: CASSRPDRASEQYF.

In this sample, this clonotype turned up a few times. The CDR3 reads CASSQAPGQPQHF. The CDR3 DNA is TGCGCCAGCAGCCAAGCCCCCGGGCAGCCCCAGCATTTT. J is TRBJ1-5 and V is TRBV4-1; no clear D. The CDR3 has 13 residues. The V end was cut by 1 base, the J end by 7 bases, with 8 bases between. Germline V lookup: CDR1 MGHRA, CDR2 YSYEKL.

This clonotype appeared a few times. The chain is built from TRBV6-5 and TRBJ2-5; a weak D match, TRBD2 (6 bases). The CDR3 length is 16 residues. V was pared by 0 bases and J by 4 bases, with 15 bases between. Germline V gene sequence: CDR1 MNHEY, CDR2 SVGAGI. The CDR3 here is CASSYSGRGSRETQYF. CDR3 DNA sequence: TGTGCCAGCAGTTACTCGGGTCGGGGGTCCCGAGAGACCCAGTACTTC.

The CDR3 here is CASSLWGGNTEAFF. The CDR3 DNA reads as TGTGCCAGCAGTTTATGGGGGGGGAACACTGAAGCTTTCTTT. This chain links TRBV12-3 or TRBV12-4 with TRBJ1-1; tentatively, D is TRBD1 (5 bases). CDR3 length: 14 amino acids. Trimming left V 2 bases short and J 1 base short, with 8 bases between.

This clonotype turned up a few times. This rearrangement joins TRBV12-3 or TRBV12-4 to TRBJ2-1; D may be TRBD1 (5 bases). This CDR3 is 13 amino acids long. V was pared by 10 bases and J by 5 bases, with 15 bases between. The CDR3 nucleotides are TGTGCCACCCAAGGAAGGGGCCACAATGAGCAGTTCTTC. The encoded protein is CATQGRGHNEQFF.

Only a few counts were recorded for this clonotype. The rearrangement links TRBV29-1 to TRBJ2-7, with 7 nucleotides matching TRBD1. The CDR3 runs to 13 residues. Germline CDR1 SQVTM, CDR2 ANQGSEA. The CDR3 reads CSAWGQQTYEQYF. The CDR3, as DNA: TGCAGTGCCTGGGGACAGCAGACCTACGAGCAGTACTTC.

This clonotype was detected a few times. This chain links TRBV6-5 with TRBJ2-7; 9 positions match TRBD1. Per the germline V gene, CDR1 is MNHEY and CDR2 is SVGAGI. After removal of 2 bases from V and 0 bases from J, the junction contained 2 bases not matched to a gene. The CDR3 contains 15 residues. The CDR3 loop reads CASSYGDRDSYEQYF. CDR3 sequence (DNA): TGTGCCAGCAGTTACGGGGACAGGGACTCCTACGAGCAGTACTTC.

This chain joins TRBV12-3 or TRBV12-4 and TRBJ2-3; TRBD2 matches at 12 bases. CDR3 size: 15 residues. Germline trimming cut 5 bases from V and 13 bases from J; bases unmatched to any gene: 13. This CDR3 is CASSMTSGGADAEYF. CDR3 DNA sequence: TGTGCCAGCAGTATGACTAGCGGGGGAGCAGATGCGGAGTATTTT.